These 7 T cell receptor beta chains were all obtained from the same sample, sequenced in a study of Tregs in tolerant kidney transplant recipients. Related graft donors supplied nonmyeloablative bone marrow transplants, and mixed chimerism was transient. Here immunoSEQ multiplex PCR was the method, and the copy in TCRdb shows in-frame clones only, minus some. The record lists some 30,000 clones, of which the ten most abundant hold 1.8%. This specimen consisted of CD4+ T cells from blood (PBMCs), obtained 24 months after the transplant. The source of these receptors is a human patient who received a combined kidney and bone marrow transplant. Some of these T cells may belong to the graft donor.

Remarks on this clone: The read terminates 3 residues ahead of where the CDR3 ends, so the germline J gene completes it. The chain recombines TRBV12-3 or TRBV12-4 with TRBJ2-1, with 8 positions matching TRBD2. V shed 5 bases, J shed 7 bases, and the junction held 7 bases outside the gene matches. The length of the CDR3 is 14 residues. Partial CDR3 DNA: TGTGCCAGCAGTCTGTCCGGGACTAGGAATGAG. It encodes CASSLSGTRNE. The CDR3 as a whole reads CASSLSGTRNEQFF.

Details on this clone: The read comes to an end 3 residues before the CDR3 does, leaving the germline J gene to fill in the end. The chain is built from TRBV6-4 and TRBJ2-1; 10 bases line up with TRBD2. After removal of 4 bases from V and 8 bases from J, the junction contained 8 bases not matched to a gene. This CDR3 region has 15 residues. Germline assignment: CDR1 MRHNA and CDR2 SNTAGT. The covered CDR3 bases are TGTGCCAGCAGTGTACTAGCGGGAAGGCCTCATGAG. This sequence encodes CASSVLAGRPHE. The CDR3 reads in full as CASSVLAGRPHEQFF.

Details on this clone: The read stops 3 residues short of the end of the CDR3; the missing end is completed from the germline J gene. The chain has TRBV20-1 and TRBJ2-7; TRBD2 aligns across 12 bases. The CDR3 consists of 14 residues. The junction had 5 bases not matched to a gene; V was cut back by 6 bases and J by 2 bases. The germline CDR1 and CDR2 sequences are DFQATT and SNEGSKA (reference sequence). The CDR3 DNA, read in part, is TGCAGTGCCAGACTAGCGGGAGAAGCCTACGAG. It codes for CSARLAGEAYE. The whole CDR3 protein reads CSARLAGEAYEQYF.

As for this clone: The read gets to within 3 residues of the CDR3 end, and the germline J gene fills in the rest. The V and J genes are TRBV20-1 and TRBJ1-5; D remains unclear. V was clipped by 8 bases and J by 0 bases, with 11 bases between them. CDR1 and CDR2 from the germline V gene are DFQATT and SNEGSKA (reference sequence). The CDR3 consists of 13 residues. The covered CDR3 bases are TGCAGTACTCAGGATGATAGCAATCAGCCC. Translation gives CSTQDDSNQP. The entire CDR3 protein is CSTQDDSNQPQHF.

Worth noting for this clone: The sequence runs out 3 residues before the end of the CDR3; the remainder is reconstructed from the germline J gene. The rearrangement links TRBV6-1 to TRBJ2-7; no reliable D call. Germline CDR1 and CDR2: MNHNS and SASEGT. Trimming pared 3 bases from V and 2 bases from J, leaving 5 bases between. This CDR3 spans 12 amino acids. CDR3 residues: CASSDFAYEQYF. The sequenced part of the CDR3 DNA is TGTGCCAGCAGTGACTTCGCCTACGAG.

Comment on this clone: The CDR3 end is not reached by the read, which stops 3 residues before it; the germline J gene fills it in. The rearrangement joins TRBV19 to TRBJ2-5; 7 bases line up with TRBD2. Germline V gene sequence: CDR1 LNHDA, CDR2 SQIVND (reference sequence). This CDR3 contains 16 residues. The V and J ends lost 7 bases and 0 bases, in that order; junction bases with no gene match: 11. CDR3 bases read: TGTGCCAGTACTCACCGCAGCGGGAAGTACCAAGAGACC. It is translated as CASTHRSGKYQET. The entire CDR3 is CASTHRSGKYQETQYF.

As for this clone: The CDR3 end falls 3 residues outside the read, so it is completed with the germline J gene. The genes are TRBV6-2 or TRBV6-3 and TRBJ2-2; D not certain. CDR1 MNHEY and CDR2 SVGEGT come from the germline V gene. This CDR3 is built from 17 residues. Trimming shortened V by 6 bases and J by 0 bases, and 17 bases separated the two germline ends. The CDR3 loop reads CASSLPPFVPNTGELFF. CDR3 DNA (partial): TGTGCCAGCAGCCTACCGCCTTTCGTGCCGAACACCGGGGAG.